The present TCR beta chain was sequenced within a study of shared clonotypes between healthy human individuals (dated by TCRdb to 2018 to 2021). As for the study more broadly: A couple of women and a few men aged 18 to 49 years were included in the cohort. Per donor, three plates each were used for CD4 naive and CD4 memory, two for CD8 naive, and one for CD8 memory. Blood TCR repertoires of roughly 5 healthy adults were deeply sequenced to estimate repertoire size and the extent of clonotype sharing between individuals. Libraries were prepared and TCR repertoires were sequenced by different laboratories using diverse techniques, in order to increase sequencing depth and limit assay-specific biases. Per donor, leukapheresis produced somewhere between about 0.94 and 9 billion PBMCs. Overall results and qualifications from the work: Incomplete sequencing was indicated by rarefaction of sorted-subset datasets, despite the large sequencing depth. Compared with non-shared clonotypes, clonotypes shared by all four sorted-subset donors had higher generation probabilities. Roughly 5% of naive CD4, 3.5% of naive CD8, 2.3% of memory CD4, and 0.4% of memory CD8 clonotypes were shared across several donors. Estimated clonotype richness was generally larger for naive than for memory subsets. Pairwise subsampling led to the expectation that sequencing depth would affect the degree of clonotype sharing among donors. The small number of donors limited the genetic and exposure-history diversity represented. Sampling was limited to blood, and TCR repertoires in tissue likely differ from TCR repertoires in blood.

Donors were healthy HIV-negative adults with no recently reported acute infections or vaccinations. Only Caucasian adults living in Nashville, Tennessee, USA were represented among the donors. CD4+ T cells were enriched by magnetic negative selection, after which naive cells were positively selected on CD45RA and the negative fraction was taken as the memory subset. After blood collection by leukapheresis, PBMCs were isolated using Ficoll-Histopaque density gradient centrifugation and then cryopreserved in the vapor phase of liquid nitrogen. Purity and quantity of every magnetically sorted T cell population were checked by analytical flow cytometry. Genomic DNA was isolated from every sorted fraction and measured by UV absorbance on a Nanodrop 2000c. The CDR3 runs 20 residues from the cysteine to the phenylalanine. Only the CDR3 portion is preserved as DNA: 60 bases, with reading frame beginning at the first base. Relative to germline, V is missing 2 bases and J is missing 2 bases, with 14 bases of the junction outside any gene match. Reading the germline V gene gives CDR1 KGHSH and CDR2 LQKENI.

This clone was detected only once. Its antigen remains undetermined. Per-base qualities were not stored, and no clone one base away is much larger. Using the deep immunoSEQ assay, multiplex PCR amplified TCR CDR3 regions from genomic DNA. Genomic DNA extracted from each cell subset was distributed evenly over all wells of several immunoSEQ 96-well plates, and each plate served as one replicate. For sorted subsets, each replicate PCR was loaded with around 220 ng genomic DNA, equivalent to 25,000 to 35,000 T cell genomes. Purified libraries were measured with a Qubit 3.0 fluorometer, size-checked on a Bioanalyzer 2100, and measured again with the KAPA Library Quantification kit. Every immunoSEQ 96-well plate was sequenced on a dedicated single-read 150-cycle Illumina NextSeq 550 flow cell. In the paper's pipeline: Because the immunoSEQ output included only junctional sequences and no quality scores, the filtering could not be the same as the filtering used for full-length reads. Sequences were annotated with PyIR, a Python wrapper for IgBLAST v1.9, using IMGT germline references to assign V/J genes and CDR3. Reads were filtered out if the reads had weak V/J assignments (E-value above 1e-6), no CDR3, stop codons, out-of-frame junctions, or ambiguous translated residues. A V3J clonotype was defined by an identical inferred V gene, J gene, and CDR3 amino acid sequence. Percentage overlap between repertoires was computed as shared unique clonotypes divided by the size of the smaller repertoire. Repertoire richness was assessed with RTK rarefaction, the Chao1 estimator, and Recon v2.1 estimates of unobserved clonotypes. For all TCRbeta clonotypes obtained by the gDNA method from a few donors, generation probabilities were computed with OLGA. This is the immuneACCESS table as TCRdb keeps it, with only in-frame sequences that have V and J called. A part of the clones is gone; compared with another copy, unresolved V genes explain less than half, and the rest is unexplained. V, J and clone size derive from that table, while D and trimming were established from the DNA sequence. The sample table holds more than 2,000,000 clones, of which approximately 92% were seen once. The leading ten clones occupy roughly 0.15% of the sample.

The specimen sequenced was naive CD4+ T cells sorted from blood. The sample's cell subset or site label is to be understood as: CD45RA+ positively selected. The chain uses TRBV18 and TRBJ2-3; TRBD2 matches 12 bases in the middle. The origin of this receptor is a man aged 18 to 29 in good health. CDR3 sequence: CASSPFPVTSGSPLTDTQYF. The nucleotide sequence is TGTGCCAGCTCACCATTCCCCGTGACTAGCGGGAGTCCCCTCACAGATACGCAGTATTTT. Extended through the reference TRBV18 and TRBJ2-3 proteins, this CDR3 yields the full variable domain: NAGVMQNPRHLVRRRGQEARLRCSPMKGHSHVYWYRQLPEEGLKFMVYLQKENIIDESGMPKERFSAEFPKEGPSILRIQQVVRGDSAAYFCASSPFPVTSGSPLTDTQYFGPGTRLTVL.